Listed here are 7 T cell receptor beta chains from one sample, sequenced in a study of cytomegalovirus exposure and HLA in healthy donors. Researchers ran the PCR with 60 Vbeta and 13 Jbeta primers. The table came from immunoSEQ multiplex PCR; TCRdb's copy has only in-frame clones and leaves some out. The sample lists about 70,000 clones; over 70% were seen once. Sequencing was done on a sample of PBMCs. These receptors were taken from a human donor in good health.

The rearrangement links TRBV5-8 to TRBJ2-7, with D perhaps TRBD1 (5 bases). CDR1 is SGHTS and CDR2 is YDEGEE in the germline V gene. CDR3 size: 16 residues. V was pared by 3 bases and J by 3 bases, with 19 bases between. CDR3 DNA: TGTGCCAGCAGCTCCGATACAGGTCTCCTTAACTACGAGCAGTACTTC. Protein product: CASSSDTGLLNYEQYF.

In regard to this clone: An end of the junction differs from the germline gene, which may be a read error. The gene calls are TRBV4-1 and TRBJ1-5, with 9 bases identical to TRBD1. The CDR3 runs to 16 residues. Germline CDR1 and CDR2: MGHRA and YSYEKL. The CDR3 DNA sequence: TGCGCCAGCAGCCAAGATCATGGACAGGGGACTCAGCCCCGGCATTTT. Its protein is CASSQDHGQGTQPRHF.

V gene TRBV28 combines with J gene TRBJ1-1; the D gene is possibly TRBD1 (5 bases). The CDR3 extends over 15 amino acids. V lost 4 bases and J 1 base, leaving 13 bases between the germline ends. CDR1 is MDHEN and CDR2 is SYDVKM in the germline V gene. Here the CDR3 reads CASSSPWGGNTEAFF. CDR3 in DNA: TGTGCCAGCAGTTCCCCATGGGGGGGGAACACTGAAGCTTTCTTT.

In its sample, this clone is medium-sized. The V gene is TRBV25-1, the J gene TRBJ2-7; D perhaps matches TRBD1 (5 bases). The CDR3 length is 15 residues. V lost 4 bases, J lost 5 bases, and 18 bases lay in between. Germline V CDR1 and CDR2: MGHDK, SYGVNS. CDR3 protein: CASSGQIGTSDEQYF. As DNA, the CDR3 is TGTGCCAGCAGTGGACAGATAGGAACCTCAGACGAGCAGTACTTC.

This chain connects TRBV29-1 to TRBJ2-7; 10 bases agree with TRBD2. The trim removed 7 bases at V and 7 bases at J, leaving 13 bases unmatched. Germline assignment: CDR1 SQVTM and CDR2 ANQGSEA. This CDR3 has 14 amino acids. This CDR3 is CSAGKIAGGGEQYF. The DNA of the CDR3 is TGCAGCGCTGGGAAGATAGCGGGAGGTGGGGAGCAGTACTTC.

The chain is built from TRBV28 and TRBJ1-3; D is uncertain. V lost 5 bases to trimming and J lost 1 base, with 9 bases between them. This CDR3 spans 14 amino acids. The germline V gene has CDR1 MDHEN and CDR2 SYDVKM. CDR3 coding DNA: TGTGCCAGCAGTCGCGGATATTCTGGAAACACCATATATTTT. Amino acids: CASSRGYSGNTIYF.

The V gene is TRBV28, the J gene TRBJ1-5; D gene uncertain. V lost 10 bases, J lost 9 bases, and 16 bases lay in between. CDR1 is MDHEN and CDR2 is SYDVKM in the germline V gene. The CDR3 sequence is 12 residues long. The CDR3 here is CATVDSPRPQHF. Written as DNA, the CDR3 is TGTGCCACCGTCGACTCTCCTAGGCCCCAGCATTTT.